The 10 T cell receptor beta chains presented below share a single source sample, sequenced in a study of cytomegalovirus exposure and HLA in healthy donors. The PCR was carried out with 60 Vbeta primers and 13 Jbeta primers. Data came from immunoSEQ multiplex PCR; TCRdb stores just in-frame clones and leaves some out. The table records approximately 180,000 clones, approximately 72% of them present only once. The sequenced sample consisted of PBMCs. These receptors originate from a human donor in good health.

Comment on this clone: Other DNA sequences in the same sample also yield this CDR3. The V gene is TRBV19, the J gene TRBJ2-7; TRBD1 is a possible D gene (5 bases). This CDR3 has 15 residues. Germline-derived CDR1 and CDR2 are LNHDA and SQIVND (reference sequence). The V end lost 3 bases, the J end lost 4 bases, and 16 bases lay between the germline ends. DNA of the CDR3: TGTGCCAGTAGTATGCCTCAGGACACTTTGTACGAGCAGTACTTC. Protein: CASSMPQDTLYEQYF.

The rearrangement joins TRBV25-1 to TRBJ2-7; possible D gene TRBD1, 6 bases. The CDR3 contains 14 residues. Trimming stripped 4 bases from V and 3 bases from J, with 13 bases between. Germline lookup yields CDR1 MGHDK and CDR2 SYGVNS. The CDR3 DNA reads TGTGCCAGCAGTGCGGACAGATCCGACTACGAGCAGTACTTC. Protein: CASSADRSDYEQYF.

V gene TRBV5-1 combines with J gene TRBJ2-1; TRBD1 matches at 10 bases. CDR1 SGHRS and CDR2 YFSETQ come from the germline V gene. CDR3 length: 15 amino acids. V gave up 0 bases and J gave up 4 bases; unmatched junction bases: 1. The CDR3 sequence is CASSLEGQGYNEQFF. For the CDR3, the DNA is TGCGCCAGCAGCTTGGAGGGACAGGGGTACAATGAGCAGTTCTTC.

The chain joins TRBV11-3 to TRBJ2-1; TRBD2 aligns across 14 bases. Germline assignment: CDR1 SGHNT and CDR2 YENEEA. V lost 5 bases, J lost 7 bases, and 7 bases stayed unmatched. CDR3 length equals 16 residues. The CDR3 bases are TGTGCCAGCAGCGCCCGACTAGCGGGGGGGCGGAATGAGCAGTTCTTC. Amino acids: CASSARLAGGRNEQFF.

The genes are TRBV11-2 and TRBJ1-1; a weak D match, TRBD1 (5 bases). The CDR3 is 13 amino acids. In germline, CDR1 is SGHAT, CDR2 FQNNGV. V was shortened by 5 bases and J by 4 bases, with 11 bases between the two germline ends. CDR3 loop: CASSLGTPTEAFF. In DNA form, the CDR3 reads TGTGCCAGCAGCCTAGGGACTCCCACTGAAGCTTTCTTT. Full variable domain (missing parts from reference TRBV11-2 and TRBJ1-1): EAGVAQSPRYKIIEKRQSVAFWCNPISGHATLYWYQQILGQGPKLLIQFQNNGVVDDSQLPKDRFSAERLKGVDSTLKIQPAKLEDSAVYLCASSLGTPTEAFFGQGTRLTVV.

Details on this clone: The junction shows a germline mismatch at one end, possibly a read error. The J gene is TRBJ2-6, the V gene TRBV9, with D tentatively TRBD1 (7 bases). CDR1 is SGDLS and CDR2 is YYNGEE in the germline V gene. The CDR3 has 18 residues. The CDR3 nucleotides read TGTGCCAGCAGCGTATCCACAGGGGAGGAATCCGGGGCTAACGTCCTGACTTTC. It encodes CASSVSTGEESGANVLTF.

This chain joins TRBV7-8 and TRBJ2-5; TRBD2 aligns across 11 bases. This CDR3 region has 14 residues. From germline, CDR1 is SGHVS and CDR2 FQNEAQ. Unmatched junction bases numbered 1, after V lost 6 bases and J lost 1 base. The CDR3, as DNA: TGTGCCAGCAGACTAGCGGGGGCCCAAGAGACCCAGTACTTC. Translation gives CASRLAGAQETQYF.

The chain combines TRBV19 with TRBJ2-2, with a possible D match to TRBD2 (7 bases). The CDR3 is 17 residues long. Germline V gives CDR1 LNHDA, CDR2 SQIVND (reference sequence). The V and J ends lost 3 bases and 0 bases respectively, with 14 bases between them. The CDR3 here is CASSIGAGDTNTGELFF. For the CDR3, the DNA is TGTGCCAGTAGTATCGGGGCGGGGGACACGAACACCGGGGAGCTGTTTTTT. Full variable domain (rest looked up from reference TRBV19 and TRBJ2-2): DGGITQSPKYLFRKEGQNVTLSCEQNLNHDAMYWYRQDPGQGLRLIYYSQIVNDFQKGDIAEGYSVSREKKESFPLTVTSAQKNPTAFYLCASSIGAGDTNTGELFFGEGSRLTVL.

The chain uses TRBV4-1 and TRBJ1-3; D remains ambiguous. V was cut by 0 bases and J by 2 bases, with 14 bases left in between. Germline-derived CDR1 and CDR2 are MGHRA and YSYEKL. The CDR3 has 17 amino acids. The CDR3 protein is CASSQERRTTAGNTIYF. CDR3 in DNA: TGCGCCAGCAGCCAAGAGAGGAGGACCACCGCTGGAAACACCATATATTTT.

V and J are TRBV27 and TRBJ1-2, with D possibly matching TRBD1 (5 bases). V lost 1 base and J 11 bases, leaving 17 bases between the germline ends. Germline values: CDR1 MNHEY, CDR2 SMNVEV (reference sequence). This CDR3 has 14 amino acids. DNA of the CDR3: TGTGCCAGCAGTTTATGGGGGGATAGCACCCCTTACACCTTC. Protein sequence: CASSLWGDSTPYTF.